These 27 T cell receptor beta chains originate from one sample sequenced in a study of PD-1 blockade in classical Hodgkin lymphoma. Produced via immunoSEQ multiplex PCR; TCRdb's table is partial and in-frame only. Among over 60,000 clones listed, more than 80% were seen once. As to time point: cycle 4 day 1 (C4D1), after more than five weeks of nivolumab. No patient escaped relapse after autologous stem cell transplantation, and brentuximab vedotin exposure varied. This specimen was peripheral blood mononuclear cells (PBMCs), taken before the fourth cycle of nivolumab. These receptors originate from a human donor with classical Hodgkin lymphoma.

The V and J genes are TRBV6-6 and TRBJ1-1; tentatively, D is TRBD1 (5 bases). This CDR3 comprises 15 residues. Per the germline V gene, CDR1 is MNHNY and CDR2 is SVGAGI (reference sequence). V shed 2 bases and J shed 0 bases, with 10 bases lying between them. CDR3 nucleotides: TGTGCCAGCAGTTACAGACCAGGGCTGAACACTGAAGCTTTCTTT. The encoded protein is CASSYRPGLNTEAFF.

This chain joins TRBV10-3 and TRBJ1-2, with TRBD1 as a possible D gene (5 bases). Per germline, CDR1 ENHRY and CDR2 SYGVKD. The CDR3 contains 13 residues. V was trimmed by 10 bases and J by 2 bases, leaving 14 bases between them. CDR3 region: CASTQDLNYGYTF. CDR3 bases: TGTGCCAGTACACAGGATCTCAACTATGGCTACACCTTC.

This clone was observed once. The chain couples TRBV6-1 to TRBJ1-1; possibly TRBD1 for D (5 bases). This CDR3 has 12 amino acids. Germline loops: CDR1 MNHNS, CDR2 SASEGT. V dropped 1 base and J dropped 10 bases, with 10 bases sitting between them. The CDR3 loop is CASSEVGQGAFF. In DNA, the CDR3 is TGTGCCAGCAGTGAAGTGGGGCAAGGAGCTTTCTTT.

J is TRBJ1-2 and V is TRBV10-2; D not certain. CDR1 is WSHSY, CDR2 SAAADI, per germline. The V end was cut by 8 bases, the J end by 2 bases, with 12 bases between. The CDR3 has 13 residues. The CDR3 here is CASEPSANYGYTF. The CDR3 DNA reads TGCGCCAGCGAACCGAGCGCAAACTATGGCTACACCTTC.

V is TRBV15 and J is TRBJ1-6; D possibly corresponds to TRBD1 (5 bases). CDR1 and CDR2 (germline): LNHNV, YYDKDF (reference sequence). The CDR3 has 14 amino acids. V lost 3 bases to trimming and J lost 5 bases, with 8 bases between them. The CDR3 region is CATSRGGDNSPLHF. Written as DNA, the CDR3 is TGTGCCACCAGCAGGGGGGGAGATAATTCACCCCTCCACTTT.

This clone appeared a single time. Germline and junction disagree at one end, which may indicate a read error. The chain carries TRBV6-5 and TRBJ1-6; TRBD1 might be the D (5 bases). Germline V gene sequence: CDR1 MNHEY, CDR2 SVGAGI. This CDR3 is 13 amino acids long. CDR3 amino acids: CASSPGYSSPLHF. The CDR3 DNA sequence: TGTGCCAGCAGTCCAGGGTATAGTTCACCCCTCCACTTT.

This clone was seen a handful of times. The gene calls are TRBV28 and TRBJ1-1; possibly TRBD1 for D (6 bases). The CDR3 is 12 residues long. Trimming cost V 10 bases and J 11 bases, with 20 bases left between them. Germline-derived CDR1 and CDR2 are MDHEN and SYDVKM. CDR3 residues: CATTQGLRRAFF. CDR3 DNA sequence: TGTGCCACCACACAGGGCCTAAGAAGGGCTTTCTTT.

This chain uses TRBV6-6 with TRBJ2-1; D unresolved. V was trimmed by 2 bases and J by 6 bases, leaving 5 bases between them. From germline, CDR1 is MNHNY and CDR2 SVGAGI (reference sequence). The CDR3 consists of 12 residues. CDR3 residues: CASSYNGNEQFF. The CDR3 DNA follows: TGTGCCAGCAGTTACAATGGCAATGAGCAGTTCTTC.

The rearrangement uses TRBV10-1 and TRBJ2-3, with 7 positions matching TRBD2. Trimming took 8 bases from V and 4 from J; bases not matched to a gene: 9. Germline CDR1 WNHNN, CDR2 SYGVQD (reference sequence). This CDR3 region has 14 residues. CDR3 in amino acids: CASRDGGIADTQYF. The CDR3 DNA reads as TGCGCCAGCCGGGACGGGGGGATTGCAGATACGCAGTATTTT.

The chain couples TRBV10-3 to TRBJ1-2; TRBD1 matches 9 bases. V shed 3 bases, J shed 5 bases, and the junction held 1 base outside the gene matches. The CDR3 spans 13 residues. CDR1 and CDR2 (germline): ENHRY, SYGVKD. CDR3 region: CAISDGQGYGYTF. CDR3 DNA sequence: TGTGCCATCAGTGATGGACAGGGGTATGGCTACACCTTC.

The chain joins TRBV5-1 to TRBJ1-2; D not certain. V was shortened by 0 bases and J by 8 bases, with 14 bases between the two germline ends. The CDR3 spans 14 residues. CDR1 SGHRS and CDR2 YFSETQ come from the germline V gene. CDR3: CASSLAPSDGGYTF. The CDR3 bases are TGCGCCAGCAGCTTGGCCCCCTCAGATGGGGGCTACACCTTC. The full variable domain, in which reference TRBV5-1 and TRBJ1-2 provide the parts outside the CDR3, is KAGVTQTPRYLIKTRGQQVTLSCSPISGHRSVSWYQQTPGQGLQFLFEYFSETQRNKGNFPGRFSGRQFSNSRSEMNVSTLELGDSALYLCASSLAPSDGGYTFGSGTRLTVV.

This clone was recorded a few times. This sequence joins TRBV10-3 and TRBJ1-1, with TRBD1 identical over 7 bases. The CDR3 loop spans 14 amino acids. Germline CDR1 ENHRY, CDR2 SYGVKD. Germline trimming cut 7 bases from V and 1 base from J; bases unmatched to any gene: 6. DNA for the CDR3: TGTGCCATCACTACAGGGGCGTCGAACACTGAAGCTTTCTTT. Translated, it gives CAITTGASNTEAFF.

The chain couples TRBV19 to TRBJ2-3; 13 positions agree with TRBD2. Germline assignment: CDR1 LNHDA and CDR2 SQIVND (reference sequence). V was clipped by 3 bases and J by 12 bases; unmatched bases: 6. The CDR3 length is 14 residues. CDR3 in amino acids: CASSIGTSGTLQYF. CDR3 DNA: TGTGCCAGTAGTATCGGGACTAGCGGGACTCTTCAGTATTTT.

The chain couples TRBV2 to TRBJ1-1; 7 positions match TRBD1. Losses at the gene ends were 7 bases for V and 9 bases for J; bases not matched to a gene: 5. CDR3 length equals 11 residues. Germline CDR1 and CDR2: SNHLY and FYNNEI. CDR3: CASTTGEKAFF. CDR3 bases: TGTGCCAGCACTACAGGGGAGAAAGCTTTCTTT.

The rearrangement joins TRBV9 to TRBJ2-1; 12 bases are shared with TRBD1. This CDR3 region has 15 residues. The germline V gene has CDR1 SGDLS and CDR2 YYNGEE. V dropped 5 bases and J dropped 9; count of bases not matched to a gene: 9. For the CDR3, the DNA is TGTGCCAGCAGTTACCGGGACAGGGGGCTGGGTGAGCAGTTCTTC. Its protein is CASSYRDRGLGEQFF.

The gene calls are TRBV10-1 and TRBJ2-7; 7 positions agree with TRBD2. The CDR3 is made up of 14 amino acids. J was trimmed by 0 bases and V by 6 bases; bases with no gene match: 5. CDR1 WNHNN and CDR2 SYGVQD come from the germline V gene (reference sequence). The CDR3 sequence: CASRARGDSYEQYF. As DNA, the CDR3 is TGCGCCAGCAGGGCCCGGGGGGACTCCTACGAGCAGTACTTC.

This rearrangement joins TRBV6-1 to TRBJ2-7; 8 bases are shared with TRBD2. Germline V gene data show CDR1 as MNHNS and CDR2 as SASEGT. The junction had 15 bases not matched to a gene; V was cut back by 2 bases and J by 6 bases. The CDR3 loop spans 17 amino acids. CDR3 residues: CASSETGREVLRGEQYF. The CDR3 nucleotides are TGTGCCAGCAGTGAAACGGGGCGGGAGGTTCTAAGGGGCGAGCAGTACTTC.

The chain joins TRBV6-1 to TRBJ1-5; D might be TRBD1 (5 bases). This CDR3 spans 15 amino acids. The V end lost 3 bases, the J end lost 5 bases, and 14 bases lay between the germline ends. The germline V gene has CDR1 MNHNS and CDR2 SASEGT. For the CDR3, the DNA is TGTGCCAGCAGTGAGCGGCTGGGGGAGGATCAGCCCCAGCATTTT. It codes for CASSERLGEDQPQHF.

The chain has TRBV19 and TRBJ2-2; D is undetermined. Per the germline V gene, CDR1 is LNHDA and CDR2 is SQIVND (reference sequence). V lost 4 bases and J lost 6, with 9 bases in between. The CDR3 length is 13 residues. This chain's CDR3 is CASSTSLAGELFF. The CDR3 region has the DNA TGTGCCAGTAGTACCAGTTTGGCCGGGGAGCTGTTTTTT. The full variable domain, rest sourced from reference TRBV19 and TRBJ2-2, is DGGITQSPKYLFRKEGQNVTLSCEQNLNHDAMYWYRQDPGQGLRLIYYSQIVNDFQKGDIAEGYSVSREKKESFPLTVTSAQKNPTAFYLCASSTSLAGELFFGEGSRLTVL.

V and J are TRBV10-1 and TRBJ2-7, with TRBD2 as a possible D gene (5 bases). The CDR3 sequence is 15 residues long. Trimming removed 0 bases at V and 3 bases at J, with 12 bases between. Looked up from germline, CDR1 is WNHNN and CDR2 is SYGVQD (reference sequence). CDR3 sequence reads: CASSESGPGSYEQYF. The CDR3 region has the DNA TGCGCCAGCAGTGAGTCGGGCCCTGGGAGCTACGAGCAGTACTTC.

Concerning this clone: A read error may produce the germline difference seen at one junction end. This rearrangement joins TRBV15 to TRBJ1-1, with D tentatively TRBD1 (5 bases). Germline CDR1 and CDR2: LNHNV and YYDKDF (reference sequence). The CDR3 loop spans 17 amino acids. CDR3 DNA sequence: TGTGCCACCGGCAGAGAAGGCTGGGGGATCGTGAACACTGAAGCTTTCTTT. It translates to CATGREGWGIVNTEAFF.

The genes are TRBV6-5 and TRBJ2-1; D unresolved. V was trimmed by 6 bases and J by 8 bases, leaving 8 bases between them. CDR1 and CDR2 from the germline V gene are MNHEY and SVGAGI. The CDR3 covers 11 residues. CDR3 in amino acids: CASRLHYEQFF. For the CDR3, the DNA is TGTGCCAGCAGATTACACTATGAGCAGTTCTTC.

The chain carries TRBV6-5 and TRBJ2-7; tentative D call: TRBD1 (5 bases). V was shortened by 0 bases and J by 3 bases, with 12 bases between the two germline ends. Germline assignment: CDR1 MNHEY and CDR2 SVGAGI. The CDR3 sequence is 15 residues long. CDR3 in DNA: TGTGCCAGCAGTTACTCTTTTCAGGGTAGCTACGAGCAGTACTTC. Amino acids: CASSYSFQGSYEQYF.

This sequence joins TRBV10-1 and TRBJ2-1, with 8 bases identical to TRBD2. J was trimmed by 4 bases and V by 5 bases; bases with no gene match: 7. Germline V lookup: CDR1 WNHNN, CDR2 SYGVQD (reference sequence). CDR3 length equals 15 residues. The CDR3 nucleotides are TGCGCCAGCAGTCCGGGACTAGGCGTATACAATGAGCAGTTCTTC. It translates to CASSPGLGVYNEQFF.

The chain is built from TRBV19 and TRBJ1-4, with D maybe TRBD1 (5 bases). CDR3 size: 11 residues. The germline V gene encodes CDR1 LNHDA and CDR2 SQIVND (reference sequence). The V and J ends lost 5 bases and 13 bases respectively, with 11 bases between them. The CDR3 nucleotides read TGTGCCAGTAGTGCGACAGTAGTACTGTTTTTT. Encoded protein: CASSATVVLFF.

The CDR3 is CASSLVGTRNTEAFF. In DNA form, the CDR3 reads TGCGCCAGCAGCTTGGTGGGGACAAGGAACACTGAAGCTTTCTTT. The chain combines TRBV5-1 with TRBJ1-1; D may be TRBD1 (6 bases). Germline V gives CDR1 SGHRS, CDR2 YFSETQ. Trimming pared 0 bases from V and 1 base from J, leaving 10 bases between. The CDR3 runs 15 residues. Together with reference TRBV5-1 and TRBJ1-1, the CDR3 gives the full variable domain: KAGVTQTPRYLIKTRGQQVTLSCSPISGHRSVSWYQQTPGQGLQFLFEYFSETQRNKGNFPGRFSGRQFSNSRSEMNVSTLELGDSALYLCASSLVGTRNTEAFFGQGTRLTVV.

This chain joins TRBV5-5 and TRBJ2-5, with D unclear. V lost 6 bases to trimming and J lost 3 bases, with 9 bases between them. The CDR3 consists of 12 residues. Germline V gene data show CDR1 as SGHKS and CDR2 as YYEKEE (reference sequence). The CDR3 DNA reads as TGTGCCAGCAAATACAGTAAAGAGACCCAGTACTTC. Protein product: CASKYSKETQYF.